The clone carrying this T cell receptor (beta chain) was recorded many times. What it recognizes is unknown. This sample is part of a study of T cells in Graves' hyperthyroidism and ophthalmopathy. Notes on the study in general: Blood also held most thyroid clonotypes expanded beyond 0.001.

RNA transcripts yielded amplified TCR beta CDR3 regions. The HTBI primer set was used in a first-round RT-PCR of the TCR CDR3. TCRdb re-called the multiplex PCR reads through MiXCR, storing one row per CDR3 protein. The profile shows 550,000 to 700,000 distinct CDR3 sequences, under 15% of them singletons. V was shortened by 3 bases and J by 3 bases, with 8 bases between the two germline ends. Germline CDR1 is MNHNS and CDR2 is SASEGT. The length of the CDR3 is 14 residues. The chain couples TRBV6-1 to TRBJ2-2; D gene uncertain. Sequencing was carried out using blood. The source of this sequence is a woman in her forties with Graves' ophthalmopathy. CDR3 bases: TGTGCCAGCAGTGATACAGCTCACACCGGGGAGCTGTTTTTT. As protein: CASSDTAHTGELFF.